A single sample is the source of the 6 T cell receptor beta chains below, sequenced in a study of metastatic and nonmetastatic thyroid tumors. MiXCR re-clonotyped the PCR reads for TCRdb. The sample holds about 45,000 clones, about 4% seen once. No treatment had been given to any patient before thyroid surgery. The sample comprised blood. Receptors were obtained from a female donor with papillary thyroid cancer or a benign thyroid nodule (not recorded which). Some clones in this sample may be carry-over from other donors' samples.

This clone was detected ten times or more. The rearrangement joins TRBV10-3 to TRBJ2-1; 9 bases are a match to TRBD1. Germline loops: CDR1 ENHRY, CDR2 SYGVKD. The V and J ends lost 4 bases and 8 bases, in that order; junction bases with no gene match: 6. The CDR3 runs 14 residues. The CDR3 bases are TGTGCCATCAGTGGAAGGGACAGGGACCATGAGCAGTTCTTC. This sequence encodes CAISGRDRDHEQFF.

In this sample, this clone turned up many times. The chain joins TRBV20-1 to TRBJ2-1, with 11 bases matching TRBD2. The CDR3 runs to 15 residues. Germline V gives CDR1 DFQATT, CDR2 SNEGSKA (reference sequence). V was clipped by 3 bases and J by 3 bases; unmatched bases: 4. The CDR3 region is CSARLLAGDYNEQFF. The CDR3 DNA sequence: TGCAGTGCTAGGTTACTAGCGGGAGACTACAATGAGCAGTTCTTC.

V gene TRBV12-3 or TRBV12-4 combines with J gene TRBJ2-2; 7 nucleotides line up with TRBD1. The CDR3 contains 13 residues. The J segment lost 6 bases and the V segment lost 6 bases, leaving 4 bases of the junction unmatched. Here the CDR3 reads CASRSTGPGELFF. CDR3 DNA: TGTGCCAGCAGGTCGACAGGGCCCGGGGAGCTGTTTTTT.

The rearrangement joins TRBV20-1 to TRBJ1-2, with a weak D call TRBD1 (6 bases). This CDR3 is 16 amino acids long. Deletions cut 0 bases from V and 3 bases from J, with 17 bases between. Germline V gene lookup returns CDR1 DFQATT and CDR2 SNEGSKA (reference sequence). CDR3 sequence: CSARDNRAVEDYGYTF. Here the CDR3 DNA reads TGCAGTGCTAGAGACAACAGGGCTGTGGAAGACTATGGCTACACCTTC.

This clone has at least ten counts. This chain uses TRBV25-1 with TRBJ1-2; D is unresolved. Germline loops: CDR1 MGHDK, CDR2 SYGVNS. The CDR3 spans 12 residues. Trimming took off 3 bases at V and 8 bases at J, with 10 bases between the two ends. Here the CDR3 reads CASSDQGQGYTF. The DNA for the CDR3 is TGTGCCAGCAGTGATCAAGGGCAGGGCTACACCTTC.

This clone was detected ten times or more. Here the CDR3 DNA reads TGCAGCGTCCAATCCGCGGCCGACTTCTCCTACAATGAGCAGTTCTTC. It encodes CSVQSAADFSYNEQFF. V is TRBV29-1 and J is TRBJ2-1; D unclear. V dropped 6 bases and J dropped 0 bases, with 18 bases sitting between them. Germline assignment: CDR1 SQVTM and CDR2 ANQGSEA. The CDR3 extends over 16 amino acids.